The 3 T cell receptor beta chains below come from one sample, sequenced in a study of brain T cells in children with intractable seizures. TCRdb's copy holds only in-frame clones and misses some; the assay was immunoSEQ multiplex PCR. Of about 110,000 clones listed, 94% are singletons. The sample in question was peripheral blood, obtained at surgery. These receptors originate from a boy under two years old with hemimegalencephaly and intractable seizures.

This sequence joins TRBV5-6 and TRBJ1-2, with 9 bases fitting TRBD1. Germline V CDR1 and CDR2: SGHDT, YYEEEE. The CDR3 sequence is 15 residues long. The J segment lost 7 bases and the V segment lost 4 bases, leaving 11 bases of the junction unmatched. In DNA form, the CDR3 reads TGTGCCAGCAGCCTCACAGGGGGCGGAGTGGGTGGCTACACCTTC. Protein sequence: CASSLTGGGVGGYTF.

J is TRBJ2-2 and V is TRBV7-3, with 9 bases matching TRBD2. V gave up 5 bases and J gave up 4 bases; unmatched junction bases: 11. The CDR3 is 17 amino acids. Germline V CDR1 and CDR2: SGHTA, FQGTGA. In DNA, the CDR3 is TGTGCCAGCAGCCGCGGGCTAGCGGGAAGAGGCACCGGGGAGCTGTTTTTT. It encodes CASSRGLAGRGTGELFF. Looking up the rest from reference TRBV7-3 and TRBJ2-2 gives the full variable domain: GAGVSQTPSNKVTEKGKYVELRCDPISGHTALYWYRQSLGQGPEFLIYFQGTGAADDSGLPNDRFFAVRPEGSVSTLKIQRTERGDSAVYLCASSRGLAGRGTGELFFGEGSRLTVL.

By sample share, this clone is large. This chain joins TRBV28 and TRBJ2-7, with TRBD1 as a possible D gene (5 bases). This CDR3 has 16 residues. Trimming took 5 bases from V and 0 from J, leaving 17 bases between them. Germline CDR1 reads MDHEN; CDR2 reads SYDVKM. CDR3 residues: CASSGLGRAYSYEQYF. DNA for the CDR3: TGTGCCAGCAGTGGGCTTGGCAGGGCCTACTCCTACGAGCAGTACTTC.